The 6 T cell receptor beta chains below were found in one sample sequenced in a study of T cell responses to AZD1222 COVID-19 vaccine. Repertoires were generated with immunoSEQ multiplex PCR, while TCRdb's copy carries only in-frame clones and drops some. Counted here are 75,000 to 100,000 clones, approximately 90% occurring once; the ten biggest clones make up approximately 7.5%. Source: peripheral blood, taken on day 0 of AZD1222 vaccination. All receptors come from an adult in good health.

The CDR3 here is CASSLTSGGYNEQFF. CDR3 nucleotide sequence: TGTGCCAGCAGCTTGACTAGCGGGGGGTACAATGAGCAGTTCTTC. The chain recombines TRBV11-2 with TRBJ2-1, with 13 nucleotides matching TRBD2. The CDR3 is 15 amino acids. Trimming cost V 3 bases and J 4 bases; bases outside gene matches: 0. Germline V gene lookup returns CDR1 SGHAT and CDR2 FQNNGV. Full variable domain (missing parts from reference TRBV11-2 and TRBJ2-1): EAGVAQSPRYKIIEKRQSVAFWCNPISGHATLYWYQQILGQGPKLLIQFQNNGVVDDSQLPKDRFSAERLKGVDSTLKIQPAKLEDSAVYLCASSLTSGGYNEQFFGPGTRLTVL.

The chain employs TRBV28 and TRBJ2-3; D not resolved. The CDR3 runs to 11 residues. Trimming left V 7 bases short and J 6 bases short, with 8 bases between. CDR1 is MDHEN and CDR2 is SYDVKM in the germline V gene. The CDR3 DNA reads TGTGCCAGCAATCTTGAGGATACGCAGTATTTT. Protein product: CASNLEDTQYF.

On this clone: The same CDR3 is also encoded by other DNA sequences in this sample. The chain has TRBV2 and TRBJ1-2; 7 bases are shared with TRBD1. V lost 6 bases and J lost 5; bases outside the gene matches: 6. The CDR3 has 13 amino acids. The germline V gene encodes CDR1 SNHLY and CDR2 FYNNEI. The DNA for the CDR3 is TGTGCCAGCAGCGCCGGGACAGCTTATGGCTACACCTTC. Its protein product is CASSAGTAYGYTF.

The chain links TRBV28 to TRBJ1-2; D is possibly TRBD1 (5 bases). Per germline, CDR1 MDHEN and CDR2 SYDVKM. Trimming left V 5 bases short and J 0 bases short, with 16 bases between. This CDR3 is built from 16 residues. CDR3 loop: CASSPRGTPANYGYTF. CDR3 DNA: TGTGCCAGCAGTCCTCGGGGCACTCCAGCTAACTATGGCTACACCTTC.

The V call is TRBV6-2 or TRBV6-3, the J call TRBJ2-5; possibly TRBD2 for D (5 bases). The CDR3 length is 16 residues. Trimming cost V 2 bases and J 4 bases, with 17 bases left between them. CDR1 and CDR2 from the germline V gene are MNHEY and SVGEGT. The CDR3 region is CASSYEGRPNRETQYF. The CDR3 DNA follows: TGTGCCAGCAGTTACGAGGGCCGCCCTAATCGAGAGACCCAGTACTTC.

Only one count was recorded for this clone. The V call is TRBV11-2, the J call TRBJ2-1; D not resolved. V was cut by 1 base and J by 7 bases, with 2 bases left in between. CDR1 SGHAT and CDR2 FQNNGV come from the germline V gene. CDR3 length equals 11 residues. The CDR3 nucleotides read TGTGCCAGCAGCTTAGCGAATGAGCAGTTCTTC. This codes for CASSLANEQFF.